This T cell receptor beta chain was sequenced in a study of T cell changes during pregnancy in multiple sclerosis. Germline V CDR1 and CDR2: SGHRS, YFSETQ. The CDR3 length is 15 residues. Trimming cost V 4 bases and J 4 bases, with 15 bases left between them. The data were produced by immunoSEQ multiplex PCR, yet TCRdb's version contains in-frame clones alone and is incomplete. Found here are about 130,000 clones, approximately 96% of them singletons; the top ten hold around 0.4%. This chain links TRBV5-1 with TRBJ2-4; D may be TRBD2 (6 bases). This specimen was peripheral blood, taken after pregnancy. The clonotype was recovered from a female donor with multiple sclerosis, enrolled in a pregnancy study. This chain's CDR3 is CASSPRVGGKNIQYF. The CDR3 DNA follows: TGCGCCAGCAGCCCCAGAGTTGGGGGGAAAAACATTCAGTACTTC.